This T cell receptor (beta chain) appears in the sequencing data of a study of blood T cell repertoires in COVID-19. Participants came from under 30 US areas, aged roughly 18 to 89 years. The V and J ends lost 2 bases and 0 bases respectively, with 4 bases between them. The CDR3 is 13 residues long. Germline CDR1 is SGHAT and CDR2 is FQNNGV. The method was immunoSEQ multiplex PCR; TCRdb's version includes in-frame clones alone and lacks a portion of them. Of around 300,000 clones listed, about 85% are singletons. The receptor was isolated from a woman aged 45 to 65 who had recovered from COVID-19. The rearrangement joins TRBV11-2 to TRBJ1-1; no definite D call. The material sequenced was PBMCs or T cells enriched from blood (not recorded which). The CDR3: CASSLFLNTEAFF. CDR3 coding DNA: TGTGCCAGCAGCTTATTCTTGAACACTGAAGCTTTCTTT.